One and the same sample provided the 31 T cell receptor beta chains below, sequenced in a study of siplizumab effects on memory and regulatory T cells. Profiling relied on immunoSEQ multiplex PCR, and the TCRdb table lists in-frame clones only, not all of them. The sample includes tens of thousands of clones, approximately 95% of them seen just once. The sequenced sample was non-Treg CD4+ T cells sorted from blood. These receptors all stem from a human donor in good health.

The CDR3 reads CASSPGLNIQYF. The CDR3 DNA reads TGTGCCAGTAGTCCCGGGCTAAACATTCAGTACTTC. This sequence joins TRBV19 and TRBJ2-4; unclear D gene. The CDR3 totals 12 residues. Looked up from germline, CDR1 is LNHDA and CDR2 is SQIVND (reference sequence). Trimming pared 5 bases from V and 6 bases from J, leaving 8 bases between.

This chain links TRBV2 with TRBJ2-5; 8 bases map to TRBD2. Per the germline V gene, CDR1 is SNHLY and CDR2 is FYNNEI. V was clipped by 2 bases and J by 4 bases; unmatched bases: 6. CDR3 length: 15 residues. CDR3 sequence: CASSERLARGETQYF. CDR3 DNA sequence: TGTGCCAGCAGTGAAAGACTAGCGCGAGGAGAGACCCAGTACTTC.

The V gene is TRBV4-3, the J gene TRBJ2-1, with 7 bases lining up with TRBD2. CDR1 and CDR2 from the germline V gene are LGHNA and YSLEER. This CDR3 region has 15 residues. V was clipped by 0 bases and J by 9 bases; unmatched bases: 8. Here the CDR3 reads CASSQEVSGAGEQFF. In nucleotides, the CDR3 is TGCGCCAGCAGCCAAGAAGTAAGCGGGGCCGGTGAGCAGTTCTTC.

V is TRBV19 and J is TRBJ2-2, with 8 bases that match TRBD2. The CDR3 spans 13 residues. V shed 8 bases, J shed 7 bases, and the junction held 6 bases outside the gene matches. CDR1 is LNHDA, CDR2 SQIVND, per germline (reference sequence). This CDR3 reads CASQRELIGELFF. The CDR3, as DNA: TGTGCCAGTCAGCGGGAGTTGATCGGGGAGCTGTTTTTT.

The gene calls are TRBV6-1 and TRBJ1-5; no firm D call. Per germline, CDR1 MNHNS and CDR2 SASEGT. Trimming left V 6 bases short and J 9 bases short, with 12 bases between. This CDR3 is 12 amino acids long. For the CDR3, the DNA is TGTGCCAGCAGGTGGTGGGATGGGCCCCAGCATTTT. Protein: CASRWWDGPQHF.

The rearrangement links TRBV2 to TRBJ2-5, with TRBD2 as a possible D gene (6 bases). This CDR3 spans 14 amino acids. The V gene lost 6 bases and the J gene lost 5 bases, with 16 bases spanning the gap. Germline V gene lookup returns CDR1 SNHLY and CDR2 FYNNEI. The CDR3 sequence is CASREGLRRETQYF. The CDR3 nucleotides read TGTGCCAGCAGGGAGGGACTTCGACGGGAGACCCAGTACTTC. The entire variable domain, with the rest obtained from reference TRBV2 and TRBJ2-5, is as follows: EPEVTQTPSHQVTQMGQEVILRCVPISNHLYFYWYRQILGQKVEFLVSFYNNEISEKSEIFDDQFSVERPDGSNFTLKIRSTKLEDSAMYFCASREGLRRETQYFGPGTRLLVL.

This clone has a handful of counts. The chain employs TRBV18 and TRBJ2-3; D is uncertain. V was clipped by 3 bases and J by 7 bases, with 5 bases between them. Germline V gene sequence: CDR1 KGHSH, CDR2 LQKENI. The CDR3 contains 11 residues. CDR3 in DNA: TGTGCCAGCTCACCGGAAAATACGCAGTATTTT. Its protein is CASSPENTQYF.

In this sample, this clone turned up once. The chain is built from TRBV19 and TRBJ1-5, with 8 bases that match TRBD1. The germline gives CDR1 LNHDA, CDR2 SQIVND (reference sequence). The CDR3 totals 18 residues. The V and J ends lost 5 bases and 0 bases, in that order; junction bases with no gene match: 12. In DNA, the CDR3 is TGTGCCAGTAGTCTGCGGACAGGGCTGCAATATAGCAATCAGCCCCAGCATTTT. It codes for CASSLRTGLQYSNQPQHF.

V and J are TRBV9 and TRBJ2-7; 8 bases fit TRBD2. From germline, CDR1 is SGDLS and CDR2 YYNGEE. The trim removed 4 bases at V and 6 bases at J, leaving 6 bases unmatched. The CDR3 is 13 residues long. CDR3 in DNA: TGTGCCAGCAGCCGGACTAGCTTGGGCGAGCAGTACTTC. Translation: CASSRTSLGEQYF.

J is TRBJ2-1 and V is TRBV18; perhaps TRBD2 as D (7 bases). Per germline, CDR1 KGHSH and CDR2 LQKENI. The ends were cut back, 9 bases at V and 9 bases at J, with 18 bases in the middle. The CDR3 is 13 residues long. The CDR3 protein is CASYHQGRGEQFF. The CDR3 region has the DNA TGTGCCAGTTACCATCAGGGGAGGGGTGAGCAGTTCTTC.

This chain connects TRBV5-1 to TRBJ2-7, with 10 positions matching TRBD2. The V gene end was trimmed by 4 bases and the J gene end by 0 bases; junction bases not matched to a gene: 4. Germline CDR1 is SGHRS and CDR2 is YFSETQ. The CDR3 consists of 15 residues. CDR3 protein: CASSISGGSSYEQYF. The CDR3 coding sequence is TGCGCCAGCAGCATTAGCGGGGGGAGCTCCTACGAGCAGTACTTC.

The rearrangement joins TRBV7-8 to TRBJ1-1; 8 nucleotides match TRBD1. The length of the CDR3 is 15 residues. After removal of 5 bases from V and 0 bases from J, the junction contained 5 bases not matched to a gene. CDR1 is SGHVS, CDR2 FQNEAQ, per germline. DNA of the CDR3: TGTGCCAGCAGCCTGGGACAGGACTTGAACACTGAAGCTTTCTTT. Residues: CASSLGQDLNTEAFF.

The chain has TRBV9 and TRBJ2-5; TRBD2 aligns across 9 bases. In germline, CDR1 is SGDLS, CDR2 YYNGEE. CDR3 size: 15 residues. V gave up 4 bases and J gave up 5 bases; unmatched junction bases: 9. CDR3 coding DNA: TGTGCCAGCAGCCATAGCGGGGGACCCAGCGAGACCCAGTACTTC. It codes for CASSHSGGPSETQYF.

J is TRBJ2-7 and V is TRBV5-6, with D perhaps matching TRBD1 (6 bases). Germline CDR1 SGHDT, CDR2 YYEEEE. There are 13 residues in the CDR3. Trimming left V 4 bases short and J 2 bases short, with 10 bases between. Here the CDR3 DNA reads TGTGCCAGCAGCATCGGGACAACCTACGAGCAGTACTTC. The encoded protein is CASSIGTTYEQYF.

The CDR3 DNA follows: TGTGCCAGCACCAAAAGTTACAGGTCCTACAATGAGCAGTTCTTC. Encoded protein: CASTKSYRSYNEQFF. J is TRBJ2-1 and V is TRBV14; weak D call: TRBD1 (5 bases). This CDR3 is 15 amino acids long. In germline, CDR1 is SGHDN, CDR2 FVKESK. Trimming shortened V by 7 bases and J by 1 base, and 14 bases separated the two germline ends.

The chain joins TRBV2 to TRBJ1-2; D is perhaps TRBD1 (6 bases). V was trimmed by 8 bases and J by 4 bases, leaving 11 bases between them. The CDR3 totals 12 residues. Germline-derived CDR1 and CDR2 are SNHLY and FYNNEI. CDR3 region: CASWGRFYGYTF. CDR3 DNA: TGTGCCAGCTGGGGGCGATTCTATGGCTACACCTTC. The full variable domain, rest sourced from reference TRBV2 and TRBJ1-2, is EPEVTQTPSHQVTQMGQEVILRCVPISNHLYFYWYRQILGQKVEFLVSFYNNEISEKSEIFDDQFSVERPDGSNFTLKIRSTKLEDSAMYFCASWGRFYGYTFGSGTRLTVV.

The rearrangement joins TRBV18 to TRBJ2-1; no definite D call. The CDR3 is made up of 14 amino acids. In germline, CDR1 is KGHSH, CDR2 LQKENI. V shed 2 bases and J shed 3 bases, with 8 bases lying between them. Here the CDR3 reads CASSPLADYNEQFF. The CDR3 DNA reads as TGTGCCAGCTCACCATTGGCAGACTACAATGAGCAGTTCTTC.

The CDR3 here is CAWSGGGTLTEQYF. The CDR3 bases are TGTGCCTGGAGTGGGGGCGGAACCCTCACCGAGCAGTACTTC. The chain recombines TRBV30 with TRBJ2-7; D perhaps matches TRBD1 (5 bases). The germline gives CDR1 GTSNPN, CDR2 SVGIG (reference sequence). The V end lost 1 base, the J end lost 6 bases, and 16 bases lay between the germline ends. The CDR3 extends over 14 amino acids.

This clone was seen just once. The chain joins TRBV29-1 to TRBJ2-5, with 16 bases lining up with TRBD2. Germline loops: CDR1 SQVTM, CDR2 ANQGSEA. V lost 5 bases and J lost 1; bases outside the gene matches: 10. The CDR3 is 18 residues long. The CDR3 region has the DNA TGCAGCGTTTCACCGCCGGGACTAGCGGGGGGGCGCCAAGAGACCCAGTACTTC. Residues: CSVSPPGLAGGRQETQYF.

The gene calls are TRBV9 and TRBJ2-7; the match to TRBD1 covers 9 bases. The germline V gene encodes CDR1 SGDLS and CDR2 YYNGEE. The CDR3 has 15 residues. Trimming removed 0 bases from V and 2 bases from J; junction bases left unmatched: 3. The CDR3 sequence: CASSVEGTGPYEQYF. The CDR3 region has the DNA TGTGCCAGCAGCGTAGAAGGGACAGGGCCCTACGAGCAGTACTTC.

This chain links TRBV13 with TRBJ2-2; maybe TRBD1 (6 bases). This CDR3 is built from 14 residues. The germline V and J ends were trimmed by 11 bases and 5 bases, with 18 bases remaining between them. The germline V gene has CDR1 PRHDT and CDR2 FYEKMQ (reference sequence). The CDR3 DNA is TGTGCCTCCACCCTAGGGGGTAGGACCGGGGAGCTGTTTTTT. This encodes CASTLGGRTGELFF.

The CDR3 nucleotides read TGTGCCAGCAGTGATATCGCAGATACGCAGTATTTT. Protein product: CASSDIADTQYF. This chain links TRBV6-1 with TRBJ2-3; no definite D call. CDR3 size: 12 residues. The V end was cut by 3 bases, the J end by 4 bases, with 5 bases between. Germline CDR1 MNHNS, CDR2 SASEGT.

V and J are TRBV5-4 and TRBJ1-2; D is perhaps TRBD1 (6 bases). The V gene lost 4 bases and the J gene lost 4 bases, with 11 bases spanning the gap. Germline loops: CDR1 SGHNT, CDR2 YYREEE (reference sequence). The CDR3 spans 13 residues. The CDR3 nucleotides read TGTGCCAGCAGCATCCCAGGGGCCTATGGCTACACCTTC. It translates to CASSIPGAYGYTF. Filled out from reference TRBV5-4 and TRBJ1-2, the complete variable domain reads ETGVTQSPTHLIKTRGQQVTLRCSSQSGHNTVSWYQQALGQGPQFIFQYYREEENGRGNFPPRFSGLQFPNYSSELNVNALELDDSALYLCASSIPGAYGYTFGSGTRLTVV.

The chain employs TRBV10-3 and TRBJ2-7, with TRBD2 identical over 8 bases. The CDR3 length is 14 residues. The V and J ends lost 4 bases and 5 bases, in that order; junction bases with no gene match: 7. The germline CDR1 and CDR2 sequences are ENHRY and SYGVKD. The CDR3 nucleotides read TGTGCCATCAGTGGTACAGCGGGAGCCGACGAGCAGTACTTC. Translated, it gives CAISGTAGADEQYF.

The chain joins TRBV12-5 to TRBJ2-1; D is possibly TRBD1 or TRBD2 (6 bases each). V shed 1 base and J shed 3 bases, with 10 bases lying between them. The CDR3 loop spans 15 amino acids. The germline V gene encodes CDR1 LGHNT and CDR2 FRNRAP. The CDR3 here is CASGLGGASYNEQFF. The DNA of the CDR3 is TGTGCTAGTGGTTTGGGGGGGGCCAGCTACAATGAGCAGTTCTTC.

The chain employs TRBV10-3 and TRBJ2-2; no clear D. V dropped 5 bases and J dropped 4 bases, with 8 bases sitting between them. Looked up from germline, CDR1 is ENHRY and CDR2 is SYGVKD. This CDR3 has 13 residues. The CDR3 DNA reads TGTGCCATCAGTTCTGATACCACCGGGGAGCTGTTTTTT. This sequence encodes CAISSDTTGELFF.

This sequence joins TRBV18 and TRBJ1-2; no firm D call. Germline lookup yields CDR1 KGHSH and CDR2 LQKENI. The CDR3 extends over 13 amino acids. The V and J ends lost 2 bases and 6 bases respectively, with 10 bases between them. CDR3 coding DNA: TGTGCCAGCTCACCATTAGATAAAGATGGCTACACCTTC. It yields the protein CASSPLDKDGYTF.

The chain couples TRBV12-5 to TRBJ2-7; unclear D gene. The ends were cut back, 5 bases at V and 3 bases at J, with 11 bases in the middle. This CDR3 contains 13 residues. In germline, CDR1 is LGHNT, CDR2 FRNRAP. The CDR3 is CASGQGNSYEQYF. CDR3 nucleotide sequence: TGTGCTAGTGGTCAAGGCAACAGCTACGAGCAGTACTTC.

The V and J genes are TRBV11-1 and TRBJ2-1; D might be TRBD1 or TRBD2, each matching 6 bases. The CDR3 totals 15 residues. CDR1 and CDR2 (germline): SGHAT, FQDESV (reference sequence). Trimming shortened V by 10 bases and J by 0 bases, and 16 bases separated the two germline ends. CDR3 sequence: CATRGGQSSYNEQFF. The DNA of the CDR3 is TGTGCCACGCGGGGCGGACAGAGCTCCTACAATGAGCAGTTCTTC.

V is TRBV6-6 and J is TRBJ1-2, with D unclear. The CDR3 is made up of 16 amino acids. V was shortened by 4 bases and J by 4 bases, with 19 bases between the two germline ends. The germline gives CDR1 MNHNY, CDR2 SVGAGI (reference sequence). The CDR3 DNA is TGTGCCAGCAGTTCTCCCCTCGGCGCCGCTTCCTATGGCTACACCTTC. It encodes CASSSPLGAASYGYTF.

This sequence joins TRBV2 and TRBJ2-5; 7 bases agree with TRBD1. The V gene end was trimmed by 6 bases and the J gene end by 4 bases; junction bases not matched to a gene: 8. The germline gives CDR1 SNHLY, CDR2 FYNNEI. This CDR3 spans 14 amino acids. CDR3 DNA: TGTGCCAGCAGCGATAAGGGGGCCCGAGAGACCCAGTACTTC. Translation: CASSDKGARETQYF.